These T cell receptor beta chains were read from a single sample in a study of shared clonotypes between healthy human individuals. The method was immunoSEQ multiplex PCR; TCRdb's version includes in-frame clones alone and lacks a portion of them. The profile covers 1.5 million to 2.5 million clones, with about 95% appearing a single time and less than 1.5% taken by the ten largest. What was sequenced was naive CD8+ T cells sorted from blood. The receptors derive from a man younger than 35 in good health. CDR3s include the opening cysteine and the closing phenylalanine or tryptophan. Fields, in order: clone size, J gene, V gene, D gene, CDR3 protein, CDR3 DNA. D genes are given only for firm matches. Only some rows state a clone size, as once, few, many or a class for expanded clones.

abundance: NA
j_gene: TRBJ2-3
v_gene: TRBV4-3
d_gene: NA
CDR3aa: CASSQGAGSTDTQYF
CDR3nt: TGCGCCAGCAGCCAAGGTGCGGGGAGCACAGATACGCAGTATTTT

abundance: NA
j_gene: TRBJ2-7
v_gene: TRBV11-2
d_gene: TRBD2
CDR3aa: CASTPGPSGDYEQYF
CDR3nt: TGTGCCAGCACCCCGGGCCCGAGCGGGGACTACGAGCAGTACTTC

abundance: NA
j_gene: TRBJ2-7
v_gene: TRBV14
d_gene: NA
CDR3aa: CASSPSPLSYEQYF
CDR3nt: TGTGCCAGCAGCCCGTCCCCCCTCTCCTACGAGCAGTACTTC

abundance: NA
j_gene: TRBJ2-1
v_gene: TRBV27
d_gene: TRBD2
CDR3aa: CASSPLAGTAYNEQFF
CDR3nt: TGTGCCAGCAGTCCCCTAGCGGGAACGGCTTACAATGAGCAGTTCTTC

abundance: few
j_gene: TRBJ1-1
v_gene: TRBV29-1
d_gene: TRBD1
CDR3aa: CSVATGVEAFF
CDR3nt: TGCAGCGTGGCGACAGGGGTTGAAGCTTTCTTT

abundance: NA
j_gene: TRBJ2-5
v_gene: TRBV29-1
d_gene: NA
CDR3aa: CSVESPRESRETQYF
CDR3nt: TGCAGCGTTGAATCCCCCAGGGAGTCGCGAGAGACCCAGTACTTC

abundance: NA
j_gene: TRBJ2-5
v_gene: TRBV4-1
d_gene: NA
CDR3aa: CASSQVGQGGVETQYF
CDR3nt: TGCGCCAGCAGCCAGGTGGGGCAGGGGGGAGTAGAGACCCAGTACTTC

abundance: NA
j_gene: TRBJ1-4
v_gene: TRBV5-5
d_gene: NA
CDR3aa: CASSPQGHLNEKLFF
CDR3nt: TGTGCCAGCAGCCCTCAAGGGCACCTGAATGAAAAACTGTTTTTT

abundance: once
j_gene: TRBJ1-1
v_gene: TRBV10-2
d_gene: NA
CDR3aa: CASSDTDSGILMNTEAFF
CDR3nt: TGCGCCAGCAGTGATACGGACAGTGGAATCCTTATGAACACTGAAGCTTTCTTT

abundance: once
j_gene: TRBJ1-4
v_gene: TRBV29-1
d_gene: TRBD1
CDR3aa: CSGTGKSEKLFF
CDR3nt: TGCAGCGGGACAGGGAAGAGTGAAAAACTGTTTTTT

abundance: once
j_gene: TRBJ2-5
v_gene: TRBV5-6
d_gene: TRBD2
CDR3aa: CASSLEGRGPEEYF
CDR3nt: TGTGCCAGCAGCTTGGAAGGGAGGGGCCCGGAGGAGTACTTC

abundance: once
j_gene: TRBJ2-7
v_gene: TRBV16
d_gene: TRBD1
CDR3aa: CASSQEDGQAEGYEQYF
CDR3nt: TGTGCCAGCAGCCAAGAAGACGGACAGGCGGAAGGTTACGAGCAGTACTTC

abundance: NA
j_gene: TRBJ1-1
v_gene: TRBV5-4
d_gene: NA
CDR3aa: CASSLWGGSTEAFF
CDR3nt: TGTGCCAGCAGCTTGTGGGGCGGGAGCACTGAAGCTTTCTTT

abundance: NA
j_gene: TRBJ2-5
v_gene: TRBV27
d_gene: TRBD2
CDR3aa: CASSPSAGAGETQYF
CDR3nt: TGTGCCAGCAGTCCCTCAGCGGGGGCGGGGGAGACCCAGTACTTC

abundance: NA
j_gene: TRBJ2-3
v_gene: TRBV9
d_gene: TRBD2
CDR3aa: CASSVSGERTDTQYF
CDR3nt: TGTGCCAGCAGTGTTAGCGGGGAACGCACAGATACGCAGTATTTT

abundance: NA
j_gene: TRBJ1-2
v_gene: TRBV5-3
d_gene: TRBD1
CDR3aa: CARSPGTGRRDYGYTF
CDR3nt: TGTGCCAGAAGCCCAGGGACAGGGCGAAGGGACTATGGCTACACCTTC

abundance: NA
j_gene: TRBJ1-5
v_gene: TRBV19
d_gene: TRBD1
CDR3aa: CATQRSGTGYNQPQHF
CDR3nt: TGTGCCACCCAGAGATCCGGGACAGGGTACAATCAGCCCCAGCATTTT

abundance: NA
j_gene: TRBJ1-4
v_gene: TRBV7-9
d_gene: NA
CDR3aa: CASSLVGGINEKLFF
CDR3nt: TGTGCCAGCAGCCTAGTAGGGGGGATTAATGAAAAACTGTTTTTT

abundance: NA
j_gene: TRBJ2-7
v_gene: TRBV19
d_gene: TRBD1
CDR3aa: CASSPKGGQGSYEQYF
CDR3nt: TGTGCCAGTAGCCCCAAAGGGGGCCAGGGCTCCTACGAGCAGTACTTC

abundance: NA
j_gene: TRBJ2-1
v_gene: TRBV4-1
d_gene: NA
CDR3aa: CASSPTSPGEDSYNEQFF
CDR3nt: TGCGCCAGCAGCCCAACTAGCCCGGGAGAGGATTCCTACAATGAGCAGTTCTTC

abundance: NA
j_gene: TRBJ2-2
v_gene: TRBV7-9
d_gene: NA
CDR3aa: CASSLQPGELFF
CDR3nt: TGTGCCAGCAGCTTACAGCCCGGGGAGCTGTTTTTT

abundance: NA
j_gene: TRBJ2-2
v_gene: TRBV9
d_gene: NA
CDR3aa: CASSVEGSTQDTGELFF
CDR3nt: TGTGCCAGCAGCGTCGAGGGATCGACTCAGGACACCGGGGAGCTGTTTTTT

abundance: NA
j_gene: TRBJ2-5
v_gene: TRBV7-2
d_gene: NA
CDR3aa: CASSLRATKFQETQYF
CDR3nt: TGTGCCAGCAGCTTAAGGGCAACTAAGTTCCAAGAGACCCAGTACTTC

abundance: NA
j_gene: TRBJ2-1
v_gene: TRBV19
d_gene: NA
CDR3aa: CASSILHPNNEQFF
CDR3nt: TGTGCCAGTAGTATCCTTCACCCGAACAATGAGCAGTTCTTC

abundance: once
j_gene: TRBJ1-2
v_gene: TRBV7-2
d_gene: TRBD1
CDR3aa: CASSHLGTGQRDFGYTF
CDR3nt: TGTGCCAGCAGCCACTTGGGAACGGGACAGCGAGACTTTGGCTACACCTTC

abundance: NA
j_gene: TRBJ2-3
v_gene: TRBV11-2
d_gene: TRBD1
CDR3aa: CASSLDTGQGYTDTQYF
CDR3nt: TGTGCCAGCAGCTTAGATACAGGACAGGGGTACACAGATACGCAGTATTTT